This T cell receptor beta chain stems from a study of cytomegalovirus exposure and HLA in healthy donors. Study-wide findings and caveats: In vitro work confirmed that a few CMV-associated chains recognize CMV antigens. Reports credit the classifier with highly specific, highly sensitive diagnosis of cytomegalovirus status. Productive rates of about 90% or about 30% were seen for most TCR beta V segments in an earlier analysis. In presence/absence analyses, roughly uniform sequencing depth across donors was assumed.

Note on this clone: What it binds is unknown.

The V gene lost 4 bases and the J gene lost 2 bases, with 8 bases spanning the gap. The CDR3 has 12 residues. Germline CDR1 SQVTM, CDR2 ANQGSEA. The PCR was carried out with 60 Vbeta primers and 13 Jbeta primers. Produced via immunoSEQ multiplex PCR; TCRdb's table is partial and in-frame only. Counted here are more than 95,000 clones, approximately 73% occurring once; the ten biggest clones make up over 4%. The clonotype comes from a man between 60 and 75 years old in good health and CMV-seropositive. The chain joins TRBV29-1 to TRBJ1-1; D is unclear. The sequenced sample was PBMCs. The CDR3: CSVASGNTEAFF. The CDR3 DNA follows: TGCAGCGTTGCTTCGGGTAACACTGAAGCTTTCTTT.